Each of the 18 T cell receptor beta chains below was sequenced from the same sample in a study of blood T cell repertoires in COVID-19. Generated by immunoSEQ multiplex PCR, the TCRdb table keeps only in-frame clones and is missing some. The sample gives some 70,000 clones, 65% to 85% of which show up once; approximately 10% is in the top ten. Material: peripheral blood. These receptor sequences come from a woman between 45 and 60 years old with acute or convalescent COVID-19.

The V gene is TRBV5-1, the J gene TRBJ2-7, with D possibly being TRBD1 (5 bases). CDR1 is SGHRS, CDR2 YFSETQ, per germline. Trimming cost V 0 bases and J 6 bases, with 10 bases left between them. This CDR3 has 13 amino acids. CDR3: CASSLGQFAEQYF. The CDR3 nucleotides read TGCGCCAGCAGCTTGGGACAGTTCGCCGAGCAGTACTTC.

This clone was seen just once. The chain combines TRBV11-2 with TRBJ2-1; 11 bases are a match to TRBD2. V gave up 3 bases and J gave up 7 bases; unmatched junction bases: 5. Germline loops: CDR1 SGHAT, CDR2 FQNNGV. The CDR3 totals 15 residues. The CDR3 reads CASSLTSGVRNEQFF. DNA of the CDR3: TGTGCCAGCAGCTTGACTAGCGGGGTTAGGAATGAGCAGTTCTTC.

The sample holds one count of this clone. The DNA of the CDR3 is TGCGCCAGCGAACAAGGGGGTACGCAGTATTTT. It is translated as CASEQGGTQYF. The rearrangement uses TRBV5-1 and TRBJ2-3, with D maybe TRBD1 (6 bases). The V end was cut by 7 bases, the J end by 8 bases, with 11 bases between. The germline V gene has CDR1 SGHRS and CDR2 YFSETQ. The CDR3 sequence is 11 residues long.

This clone was counted a single time. At the DNA level, this CDR3 is encoded by other sequences in the same sample as well. The genes are TRBV18 and TRBJ1-5, with D perhaps matching TRBD1 (5 bases). Per the germline V gene, CDR1 is KGHSH and CDR2 is LQKENI. Deletions cut 6 bases from V and 3 bases from J, with 9 bases between. CDR3 length: 13 residues. Here the CDR3 reads CASSQGSNQPQHF. The CDR3 region has the DNA TGTGCCAGCTCTCAGGGATCCAATCAGCCCCAGCATTTT.

This clone showed up just a few times. This chain links TRBV4-1 with TRBJ2-7; TRBD2 matches at 11 bases. V shed 0 bases and J 6 bases; nucleotides not matched to a gene: 13. CDR3 length: 18 residues. Germline values: CDR1 MGHRA, CDR2 YSYEKL. CDR3 sequence: CASSQDLFGLAGGSEQYF. In DNA form, the CDR3 reads TGCGCCAGCAGCCAAGATCTATTCGGTCTAGCGGGAGGATCCGAGCAGTACTTC.

The chain has TRBV2 and TRBJ2-1; TRBD2 aligns across 8 bases. J was trimmed by 12 bases and V by 8 bases; bases with no gene match: 9. Germline V gene sequence: CDR1 SNHLY, CDR2 FYNNEI. CDR3 length: 12 residues. CDR3 DNA sequence: TGTGCCAGCGAGCCGGTAGCGGGGCCGCAGTTCTTC. This codes for CASEPVAGPQFF.

The chain combines TRBV7-8 with TRBJ1-5, with 7 bases matching TRBD1. Looked up from germline, CDR1 is SGHVS and CDR2 is FQNEAQ. CDR3 length: 16 amino acids. V trimming: 5 bases; J trimming: 2 bases; junction bases outside the gene matches: 9. This CDR3 is CASSAQGGLGNQPQHF. The CDR3 coding sequence is TGTGCCAGCAGCGCGCAAGGGGGCTTGGGCAATCAGCCCCAGCATTTT.

The chain recombines TRBV5-1 with TRBJ1-5; a weak D match, TRBD1 (5 bases). Germline V gene lookup returns CDR1 SGHRS and CDR2 YFSETQ. CDR3 length: 15 residues. Trimming cost V 4 bases and J 1 base, with 12 bases left between them. CDR3 loop: CASSQEAGSNQPQHF. CDR3 DNA sequence: TGCGCCAGCAGCCAGGAAGCAGGGAGCAATCAGCCCCAGCATTTT.

This chain connects TRBV19 to TRBJ2-2; unclear D gene. In germline, CDR1 is LNHDA, CDR2 SQIVND (reference sequence). Trimming left V 6 bases short and J 8 bases short, with 13 bases between. This CDR3 is built from 13 residues. Here the CDR3 reads CASRKLGAGELFF. Here the CDR3 DNA reads TGTGCCAGTAGGAAACTTGGTGCGGGGGAGCTGTTTTTT.

Worth noting for this clone: This CDR3 is also generated by other DNA sequences in the sample. This sequence joins TRBV7-9 and TRBJ1-1, with D possibly being TRBD1 (5 bases). The CDR3 consists of 13 residues. In germline, CDR1 is SEHNR, CDR2 FQNEAQ (reference sequence). Trimming took 5 bases from V and 3 from J, leaving 10 bases between them. The CDR3 coding sequence is TGTGCCAGCAGCCCCCAACAGGACACTGAAGCTTTCTTT. Translating it yields CASSPQQDTEAFF.

In nucleotides, the CDR3 is TGCGCCAGCAGCGAAGGACAGGGGGTCGAGCAGTACTTC. This gives the protein CASSEGQGVEQYF. This sequence joins TRBV5-1 and TRBJ2-7; 10 bases line up with TRBD1. The CDR3 extends over 13 amino acids. V lost 4 bases and J lost 6; bases outside the gene matches: 4. CDR1 is SGHRS and CDR2 is YFSETQ in the germline V gene.

The V and J genes are TRBV2 and TRBJ1-2; D may be TRBD1 (6 bases). This CDR3 has 17 residues. V lost 4 bases and J 1 base, leaving 19 bases between the germline ends. In germline, CDR1 is SNHLY, CDR2 FYNNEI. CDR3 sequence: CASSVSQGRILNYGYTF. DNA for the CDR3: TGTGCCAGCAGTGTGTCACAGGGCCGTATTCTTAACTATGGCTACACCTTC.

The J gene is TRBJ1-2, the V gene TRBV4-3, with unresolved D. This CDR3 is 15 amino acids long. From germline, CDR1 is LGHNA and CDR2 YSLEER. The germline V and J ends were trimmed by 0 bases and 2 bases, with 10 bases remaining between them. CDR3 loop: CASSQDLGGNYGYTF. As DNA, the CDR3 is TGCGCCAGCAGCCAAGATTTAGGAGGGAACTATGGCTACACCTTC.

This clone has only one observation. The chain has TRBV7-9 and TRBJ2-7; 9 positions agree with TRBD1. Trimming cost V 3 bases and J 2 bases; bases outside gene matches: 11. Looked up from germline, CDR1 is SEHNR and CDR2 is FQNEAQ (reference sequence). The CDR3 has 17 amino acids. This CDR3 is CASSLGTGNVITYEQYF. DNA for the CDR3: TGTGCCAGCAGCTTGGGGACAGGGAACGTAATAACCTACGAGCAGTACTTC. Looking up the rest from reference TRBV7-9 and TRBJ2-7 gives the full variable domain: DTGVSQNPRHKITKRGQNVTFRCDPISEHNRLYWYRQTLGQGPEFLTYFQNEAQLEKSRLLSDRFSAERPKGSFSTLEIQRTEQGDSAMYLCASSLGTGNVITYEQYFGPGTRLTVT.

The chain joins TRBV27 to TRBJ2-1; D might be TRBD1 (5 bases). The CDR3 is 15 amino acids. V lost 5 bases to trimming and J lost 3 bases, with 14 bases between them. Germline assignment: CDR1 MNHEY and CDR2 SMNVEV (reference sequence). The CDR3 nucleotides read TGTGCCAGCAGTCCCCGAAGACAGAGCTACAATGAGCAGTTCTTC. It encodes CASSPRRQSYNEQFF.

V and J are TRBV4-2 and TRBJ1-1; the D gene is possibly TRBD1 (6 bases). The CDR3 sequence is 14 residues long. Trimming removed 4 bases at V and 0 bases at J, with 9 bases between. From germline, CDR1 is LGHNA and CDR2 YNFKEQ. This CDR3 reads CASSRGHLNTEAFF. As DNA, the CDR3 is TGTGCCAGCAGCCGGGGACATCTGAACACTGAAGCTTTCTTT.

The rearrangement uses TRBV7-6 and TRBJ1-1; D gene uncertain. Germline V CDR1 and CDR2: SGHVS, FNYEAQ. This CDR3 is built from 15 residues. Deletions cut 1 base from V and 4 bases from J, with 13 bases between. The CDR3 spells CASSLELSRGTEAFF. The CDR3 nucleotides are TGTGCCAGCAGCTTAGAGCTCTCCCGGGGCACTGAAGCTTTCTTT.

This sequence joins TRBV2 and TRBJ2-5, with D possibly being TRBD1 (6 bases). There are 11 residues in the CDR3. The V end lost 4 bases, the J end lost 13 bases, and 13 bases lay between the germline ends. Germline CDR1 and CDR2: SNHLY and FYNNEI. CDR3 sequence: CASSGHRERYF. CDR3 DNA: TGTGCCAGCAGTGGTCACAGGGAACGGTACTTC.